This T cell receptor beta chain emerged from a study of PD-L1 blockade in urothelial cancer. Study context: Investigators checked blood 3 weeks (second dose) and 6 weeks after treatment start. Blood-derived samples held a median around 140,000 T cells.

The CDR3 length is 15 residues. The V gene lost 1 base and the J gene lost 8 bases, with 15 bases spanning the gap. The germline gives CDR1 SGHRS, CDR2 YFSETQ. Time point defined: pretreatment peripheral blood. The data were produced by immunoSEQ multiplex PCR, yet TCRdb's version contains in-frame clones alone and is incomplete. The sample contains 45,000 to 60,000 clones, around 86% of which appear only once. This chain connects TRBV5-1 to TRBJ1-4, with D possibly TRBD1 on 6 matching bases. The specimen was PBMCs, collected around atezolizumab (anti-PD-L1) treatment. This sequence was found in a man between 65 and 85 years old with urothelial cancer. The CDR3 DNA follows: TGCGCCAGCAGCTTGTCGGGGGGCGATCGGGAAAAACTGTTTTTT. It encodes CASSLSGGDREKLFF. Using reference TRBV5-1 and TRBJ1-4 for the parts outside the CDR3, the full variable domain is KAGVTQTPRYLIKTRGQQVTLSCSPISGHRSVSWYQQTPGQGLQFLFEYFSETQRNKGNFPGRFSGRQFSNSRSEMNVSTLELGDSALYLCASSLSGGDREKLFFGSGTQLSVL.